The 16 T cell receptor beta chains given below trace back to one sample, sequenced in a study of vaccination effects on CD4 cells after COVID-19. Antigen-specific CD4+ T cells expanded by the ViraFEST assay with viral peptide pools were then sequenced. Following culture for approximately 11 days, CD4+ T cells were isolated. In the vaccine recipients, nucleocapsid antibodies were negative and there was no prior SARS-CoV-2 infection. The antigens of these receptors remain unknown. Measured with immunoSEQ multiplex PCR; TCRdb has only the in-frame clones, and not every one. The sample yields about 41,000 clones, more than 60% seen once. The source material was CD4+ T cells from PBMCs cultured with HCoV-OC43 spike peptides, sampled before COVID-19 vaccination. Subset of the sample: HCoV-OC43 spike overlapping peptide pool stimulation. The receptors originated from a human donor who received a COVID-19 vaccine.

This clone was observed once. CDR3: CASSAPGLMNTEAFF. Here the CDR3 DNA reads TGTGCCAGCAGCGCCCCGGGGCTCATGAACACTGAAGCTTTCTTT. The chain uses TRBV3-1 (or the pseudogene TRBV3-2) and TRBJ1-1; the D gene is possibly TRBD1 (5 bases). Trimming removed 5 bases from V and 0 bases from J, with 13 bases in between. Germline assignment: CDR1 LGHDT and CDR2 YNNKEL (reference sequence). The CDR3 extends over 15 amino acids.

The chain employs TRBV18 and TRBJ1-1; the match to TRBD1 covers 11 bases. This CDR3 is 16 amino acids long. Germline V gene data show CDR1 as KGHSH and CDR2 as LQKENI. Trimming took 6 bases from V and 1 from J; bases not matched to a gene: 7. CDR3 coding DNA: TGTGCCAGCTCCCTCGGACAGGGGGCAGGGAACACTGAAGCTTTCTTT. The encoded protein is CASSLGQGAGNTEAFF.

CDR3 coding DNA: TGTGCCAGCACGACTAGCGGGGGGCCAGAAGAGACCCAGTACTTC. This encodes CASTTSGGPEETQYF. J is TRBJ2-5 and V is TRBV18, with TRBD2 matching 13 bases. Germline CDR1 is KGHSH and CDR2 is LQKENI. Unmatched junction bases numbered 6, after V lost 8 bases and J lost 3 bases. The CDR3 loop spans 15 amino acids.

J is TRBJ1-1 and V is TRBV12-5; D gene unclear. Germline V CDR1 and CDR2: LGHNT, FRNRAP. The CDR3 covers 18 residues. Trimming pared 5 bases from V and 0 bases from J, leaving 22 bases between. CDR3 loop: CASGPGIVGGKMNTEAFF. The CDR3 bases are TGTGCTAGTGGTCCCGGAATTGTCGGTGGGAAAATGAACACTGAAGCTTTCTTT.

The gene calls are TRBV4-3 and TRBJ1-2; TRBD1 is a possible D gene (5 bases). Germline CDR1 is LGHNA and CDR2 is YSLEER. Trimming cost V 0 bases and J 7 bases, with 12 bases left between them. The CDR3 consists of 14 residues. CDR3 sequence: CASSQERGPSGYTF. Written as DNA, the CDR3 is TGCGCCAGCAGCCAAGAGCGGGGCCCCAGTGGCTACACCTTC.

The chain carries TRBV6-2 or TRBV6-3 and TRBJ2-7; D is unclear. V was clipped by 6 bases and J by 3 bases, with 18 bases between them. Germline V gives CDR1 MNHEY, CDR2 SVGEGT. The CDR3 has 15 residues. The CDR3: CASSSNRMSYYEQYF. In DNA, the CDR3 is TGTGCCAGCAGCTCAAATCGGATGAGTTACTACGAGCAGTACTTC.

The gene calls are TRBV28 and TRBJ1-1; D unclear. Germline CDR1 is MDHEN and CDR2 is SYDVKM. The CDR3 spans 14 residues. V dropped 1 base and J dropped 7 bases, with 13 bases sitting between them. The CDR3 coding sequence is TGTGCCAGCAGTTTATACCCCAACGGCGTTGAAGCTTTCTTT. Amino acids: CASSLYPNGVEAFF.

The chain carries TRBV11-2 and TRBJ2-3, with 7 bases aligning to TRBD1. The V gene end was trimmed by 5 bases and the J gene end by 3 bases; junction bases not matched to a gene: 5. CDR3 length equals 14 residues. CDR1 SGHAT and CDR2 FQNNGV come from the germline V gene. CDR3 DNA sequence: TGTGCCAGCAGCAGGGGGCTGGTTACAGATACGCAGTATTTT. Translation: CASSRGLVTDTQYF.

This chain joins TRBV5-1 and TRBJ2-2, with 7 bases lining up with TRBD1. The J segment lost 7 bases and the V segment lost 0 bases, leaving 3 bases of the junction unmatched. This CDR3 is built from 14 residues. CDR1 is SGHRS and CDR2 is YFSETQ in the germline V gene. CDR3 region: CASSLGQGVGELFF. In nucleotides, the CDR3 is TGCGCCAGCAGCTTGGGACAGGGTGTCGGGGAGCTGTTTTTT.

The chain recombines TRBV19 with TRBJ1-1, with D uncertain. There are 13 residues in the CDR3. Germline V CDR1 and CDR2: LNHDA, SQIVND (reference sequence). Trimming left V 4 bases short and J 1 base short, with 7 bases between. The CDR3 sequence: CASSRWANTEAFF. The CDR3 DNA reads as TGTGCCAGTAGTAGGTGGGCGAACACTGAAGCTTTCTTT.

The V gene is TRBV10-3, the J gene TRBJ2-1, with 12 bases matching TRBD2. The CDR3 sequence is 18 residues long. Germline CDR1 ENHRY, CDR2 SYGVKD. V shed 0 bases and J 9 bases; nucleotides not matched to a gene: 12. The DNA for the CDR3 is TGTGCCATCAGTGAGTCGGTCGGGCTAGCGGGGGGGCTGCGTGAGCAGTTCTTC. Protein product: CAISESVGLAGGLREQFF.

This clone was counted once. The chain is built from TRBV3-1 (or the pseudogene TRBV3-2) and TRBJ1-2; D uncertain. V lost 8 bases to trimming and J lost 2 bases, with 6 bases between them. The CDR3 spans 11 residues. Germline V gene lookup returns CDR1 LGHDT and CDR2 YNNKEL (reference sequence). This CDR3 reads CASSRNYGYTF. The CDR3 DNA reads TGTGCCAGCTCCCGAAACTATGGCTACACCTTC.

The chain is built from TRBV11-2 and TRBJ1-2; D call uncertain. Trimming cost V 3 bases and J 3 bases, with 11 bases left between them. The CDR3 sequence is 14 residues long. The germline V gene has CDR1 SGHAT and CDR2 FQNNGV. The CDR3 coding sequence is TGTGCCAGCAGCTTCAGGTCACAGTACTATGGCTACACCTTC. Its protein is CASSFRSQYYGYTF.

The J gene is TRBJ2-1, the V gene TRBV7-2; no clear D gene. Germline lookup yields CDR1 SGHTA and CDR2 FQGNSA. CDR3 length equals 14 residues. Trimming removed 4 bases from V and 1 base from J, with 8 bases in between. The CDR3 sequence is CASSSRRSYNEQFF. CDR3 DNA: TGTGCCAGCAGCTCAAGACGGTCCTACAATGAGCAGTTCTTC. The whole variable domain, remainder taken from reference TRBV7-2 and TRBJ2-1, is GAGVSQSPSNKVTEKGKDVELRCDPISGHTALYWYRQSLGQGLEFLIYFQGNSAPDKSGLPSDRFSAERTGGSVSTLTIQRTQQEDSAVYLCASSSRRSYNEQFFGPGTRLTVL.

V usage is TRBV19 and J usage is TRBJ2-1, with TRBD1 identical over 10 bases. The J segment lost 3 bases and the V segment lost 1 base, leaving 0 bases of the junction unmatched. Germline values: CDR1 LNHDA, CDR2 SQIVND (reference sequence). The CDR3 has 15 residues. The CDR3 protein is CASSIGTGGYNEQFF. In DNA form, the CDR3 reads TGTGCCAGTAGTATAGGGACAGGGGGCTACAATGAGCAGTTCTTC. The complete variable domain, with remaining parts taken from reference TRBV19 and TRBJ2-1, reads DGGITQSPKYLFRKEGQNVTLSCEQNLNHDAMYWYRQDPGQGLRLIYYSQIVNDFQKGDIAEGYSVSREKKESFPLTVTSAQKNPTAFYLCASSIGTGGYNEQFFGPGTRLTVL.

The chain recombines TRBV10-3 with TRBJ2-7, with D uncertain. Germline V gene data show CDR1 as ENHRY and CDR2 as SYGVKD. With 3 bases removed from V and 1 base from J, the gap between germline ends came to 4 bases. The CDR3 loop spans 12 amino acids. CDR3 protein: CAISEGSYEQYF. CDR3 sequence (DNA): TGTGCCATCAGTGAAGGGTCCTACGAGCAGTACTTC.